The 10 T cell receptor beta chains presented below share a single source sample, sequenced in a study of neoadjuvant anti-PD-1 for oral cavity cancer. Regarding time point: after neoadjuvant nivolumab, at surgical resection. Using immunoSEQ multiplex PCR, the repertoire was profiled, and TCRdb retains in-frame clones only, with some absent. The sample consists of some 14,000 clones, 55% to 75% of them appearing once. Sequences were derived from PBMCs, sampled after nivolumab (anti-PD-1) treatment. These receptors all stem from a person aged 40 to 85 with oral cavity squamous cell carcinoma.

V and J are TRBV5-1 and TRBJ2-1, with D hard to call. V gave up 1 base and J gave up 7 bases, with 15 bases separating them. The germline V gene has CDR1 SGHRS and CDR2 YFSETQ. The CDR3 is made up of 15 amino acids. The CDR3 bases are TGCGCCAGCAGCTTGAACCCCGGTGTTAAAAATGAGCAGTTCTTC. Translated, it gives CASSLNPGVKNEQFF.

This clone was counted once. CDR3 nucleotides: TGTGCCAGCCGGGACAGGGCCTACAATGAGCAGTTCTTC. Protein: CASRDRAYNEQFF. The J gene is TRBJ2-1, the V gene TRBV6-5, with TRBD1 matching 9 bases. Per germline, CDR1 MNHEY and CDR2 SVGAGI. Losses at the gene ends were 8 bases for V and 2 bases for J; bases not matched to a gene: 1. CDR3 length equals 13 residues.

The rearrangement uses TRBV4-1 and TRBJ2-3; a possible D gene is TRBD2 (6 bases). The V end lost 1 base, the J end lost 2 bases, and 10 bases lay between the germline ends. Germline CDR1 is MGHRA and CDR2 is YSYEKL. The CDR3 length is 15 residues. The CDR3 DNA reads TGCGCCAGCAGCCAAGGGTGGCGGGACACAGATACGCAGTATTTT. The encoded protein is CASSQGWRDTDTQYF.

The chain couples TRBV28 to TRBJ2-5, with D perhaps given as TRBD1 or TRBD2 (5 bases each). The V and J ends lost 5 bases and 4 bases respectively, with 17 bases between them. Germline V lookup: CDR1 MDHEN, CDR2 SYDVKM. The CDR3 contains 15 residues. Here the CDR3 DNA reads TGTGCCAGCAGTCTTGTTGGGACGGTGGGAGAGACCCAGTACTTC. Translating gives CASSLVGTVGETQYF.

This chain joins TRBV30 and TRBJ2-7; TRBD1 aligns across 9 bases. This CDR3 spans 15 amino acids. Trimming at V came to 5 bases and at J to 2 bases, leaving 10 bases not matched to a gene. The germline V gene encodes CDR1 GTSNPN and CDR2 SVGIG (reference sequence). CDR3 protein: CAWEPGQGHAYEQYF. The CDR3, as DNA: TGTGCCTGGGAGCCCGGACAGGGGCATGCCTACGAGCAGTACTTC.

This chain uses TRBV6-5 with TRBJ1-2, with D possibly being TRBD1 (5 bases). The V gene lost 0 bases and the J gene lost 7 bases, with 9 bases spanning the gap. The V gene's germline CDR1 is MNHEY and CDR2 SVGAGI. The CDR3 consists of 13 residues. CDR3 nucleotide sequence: TGTGCCAGCAGTTACTCGAGAGGGGCTGGCTACACCTTC. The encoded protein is CASSYSRGAGYTF.

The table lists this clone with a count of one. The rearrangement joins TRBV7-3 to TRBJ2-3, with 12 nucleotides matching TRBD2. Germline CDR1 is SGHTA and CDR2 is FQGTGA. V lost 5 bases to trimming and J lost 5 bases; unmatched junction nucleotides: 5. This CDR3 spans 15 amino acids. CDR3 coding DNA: TGTGCCAGCAGCCCGACTAGCGGGAGTGGAGATACGCAGTATTTT. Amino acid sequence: CASSPTSGSGDTQYF.

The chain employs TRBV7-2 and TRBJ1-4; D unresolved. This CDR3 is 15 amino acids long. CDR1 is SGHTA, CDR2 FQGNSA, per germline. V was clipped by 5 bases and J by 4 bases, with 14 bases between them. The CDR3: CASSPSGSFNEKLFF. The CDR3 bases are TGTGCCAGCAGCCCTTCCGGGTCCTTTAATGAAAAACTGTTTTTT. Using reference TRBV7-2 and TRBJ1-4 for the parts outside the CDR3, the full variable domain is GAGVSQSPSNKVTEKGKDVELRCDPISGHTALYWYRQSLGQGLEFLIYFQGNSAPDKSGLPSDRFSAERTGGSVSTLTIQRTQQEDSAVYLCASSPSGSFNEKLFFGSGTQLSVL.

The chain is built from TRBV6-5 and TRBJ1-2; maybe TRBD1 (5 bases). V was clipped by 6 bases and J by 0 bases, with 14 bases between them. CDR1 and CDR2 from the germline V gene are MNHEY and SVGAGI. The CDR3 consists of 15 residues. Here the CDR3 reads CASSPTGISNYGYTF. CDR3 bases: TGTGCCAGCAGCCCCACAGGAATTTCTAACTATGGCTACACCTTC.

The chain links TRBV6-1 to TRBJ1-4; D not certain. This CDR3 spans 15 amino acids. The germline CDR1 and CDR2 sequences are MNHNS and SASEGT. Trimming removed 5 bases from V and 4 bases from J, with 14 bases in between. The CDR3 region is CASSPRTANNEKLFF. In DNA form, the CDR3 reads TGTGCCAGCAGTCCCCGGACGGCCAATAATGAAAAACTGTTTTTT.